The T cell receptor beta chain described here comes from a study of cytomegalovirus exposure and HLA in healthy donors. Study-level findings and limits: It was likely that a cluster of highly shared sequence variants was a sequencing artifact.

This clone was seen only once. Its matching antigen is unknown. Additional DNA sequences in this sample encode the identical CDR3. This CDR3 spans 15 amino acids. Unmatched junction bases numbered 9, after V lost 5 bases and J lost 3 bases. CDR1 and CDR2 from the germline V gene are MDHEN and SYDVKM. PCR amplification relied on 60 Vbeta primers (plus 13 Jbeta primers). TCRdb's copy holds only in-frame clones and misses some; the assay was immunoSEQ multiplex PCR. The sample includes 95,000 to 130,000 clones, 81% of them seen just once. Material: PBMCs. This rearrangement joins TRBV28 to TRBJ2-5, with TRBD2 matching over 7 bases. The receptor was isolated from a young woman in good health and CMV-seronegative. The CDR3 sequence is CASSTAGVREETQYF. The CDR3, as DNA: TGTGCCAGCAGTACGGCGGGAGTACGAGAAGAGACCCAGTACTTC.